These T cell receptor beta chains were read from a single sample in a study of technical replicates of blood from several donors. Produced via immunoSEQ multiplex PCR; TCRdb's table is partial and in-frame only. This table has about 87,000 clones, 95% appearing once. The sample taken for sequencing was T cells isolated from PBMCs. These receptors originate from a human donor in good health. The CDR3 runs from the conserved cysteine through the conserved F or W. The D gene is left open where the match is weak. A row's size may be missing; if present it is once, few, many or a size class.

TRBJ1-5 TRBV5-6 TRBD1 NA TGTGCCAGCAGCTTGGGACAGGGGGCTAACCAGCCCCAGCATTTT CASSLGQGANQPQHF
TRBJ2-1 TRBV11-2 TRBD2 NA TGTGCCAGCAGCCCACCCCAGCGGGAGGTGGACAATGAGCAGTTCTTC CASSPPQREVDNEQFF
TRBJ1-4 TRBV28 TRBD1 NA TGTGCCAGCAGTTTTGGAACCGGGACAGGGGTCTTAGAAAAACTGTTTTTT CASSFGTGTGVLEKLFF
TRBJ1-4 TRBV4-3 TRBD1 NA TGCGCCAGCAGCCTCCGGGACAGGGAGGGTGAAAAACTGTTTTTT CASSLRDREGEKLFF
TRBJ2-7 TRBV7-9 NA NA TGTGCCAGCAGTCTGAGACCTGAGGACGAGCAGTACTTC CASSLRPEDEQYF
TRBJ1-1 TRBV15 NA NA TGTGCCACCAGTAACGAGCGGAACACTGAAGCTTTCTTT CATSNERNTEAFF
TRBJ2-1 TRBV19 TRBD2 NA TGTGCCAGTAGCCCGGGACTAGCCTACAATGAGCAGTTCTTC CASSPGLAYNEQFF
TRBJ2-7 TRBV7-9 NA NA TGTGCCAGCAGCCAATACGAGCAGTACTTC CASSQYEQYF
TRBJ2-5 TRBV15 NA NA TGTGCCACCAGCAGAGGGGGGGGCATACGACGAGAGACCCAGTACTTC CATSRGGGIRRETQYF
TRBJ1-1 TRBV6-5 NA NA TGTGCCAGCAGTTACTCTGGGGAGCCGAACACTGAAGCTTTCTTT CASSYSGEPNTEAFF
TRBJ2-1 TRBV6-5 NA NA TGTGCCAGCAGTTACTCCTATGAGCAGTTCTTC CASSYSYEQFF
TRBJ2-3 TRBV30 NA once TGTGCCTTAGGGGGGGGCCGACCCACAGATACGCAGTATTTT CALGGGRPTDTQYF
TRBJ1-1 TRBV2 NA NA TGTGCCAGCGATCCTATTCAGGGGTTCGCTGAAGCTTTCTTT CASDPIQGFAEAFF
TRBJ2-7 TRBV5-1 TRBD1 NA TGCGCCAGCAGCCTGGACAGGTCCTACGAGCAGTACTTC CASSLDRSYEQYF
TRBJ1-3 TRBV5-6 NA NA TGTGCCAGCAGCTTAAGAGGATCTGGAAACACCATATATTTT CASSLRGSGNTIYF
TRBJ1-2 TRBV28 NA NA TGTGCCAGCAGCGGGGGGTCCTATGGCTACACCTTC CASSGGSYGYTF
TRBJ2-1 TRBV29-1 TRBD1 NA TGCAGCGTACGGACAGGGGGGCAAAATGAGCAGTTCTTC CSVRTGGQNEQFF
TRBJ2-1 TRBV9 NA NA TGTGCCAGCAGCGTATGGCAGGGGATGGAAAATGAGCAGTTCTTC CASSVWQGMENEQFF
TRBJ2-3 TRBV5-1 NA NA TGCGCCAGCAGCTTAACTAGAATAGAGGATACGCAGTATTTT CASSLTRIEDTQYF
TRBJ2-3 TRBV7-3 TRBD2 once TGTGCCAGCAGCTTAACTGGGGGAGGGCCGCCAGATACGCAGTATTTT CASSLTGGGPPDTQYF
TRBJ2-3 TRBV7-3 TRBD2 NA TGTGCCAGCAGCTCCTCGGTAGCGGGAGATGGCACAGATACGCAGTATTTT CASSSSVAGDGTDTQYF
TRBJ2-1 TRBV4-3 NA NA TGCGCCAGCAGCCAAGTCATAGACAGTTCCAATGAGCAGTTCTTC CASSQVIDSSNEQFF
TRBJ2-3 TRBV2 TRBD1 NA TGTGCCAGCAGTGTGGACAGGGATCATACGCAGTATTTT CASSVDRDHTQYF
TRBJ1-5 TRBV29-1 TRBD1 NA TGCAGCGTGACAGGGGGAATTAATCAGCCCCAGCATTTT CSVTGGINQPQHF
TRBJ2-1 TRBV4-3 NA NA TGCGCCAGCAGCCAAGAAGGGGAAATCCCCTACAATGAGCAGTTCTTC CASSQEGEIPYNEQFF
TRBJ2-7 TRBV5-1 NA NA TGCGCCAGCAGCAAGACAGTTTACGAGCAGTACTTC CASSKTVYEQYF
TRBJ2-1 TRBV7-2 TRBD2 NA TGTGCCAGCAGCCCCAAGACTAGCGGCAATGAGCAGTTCTTC CASSPKTSGNEQFF
TRBJ2-5 TRBV2 TRBD1 NA TGTGCCGGACAGGGTCACCAAGAGACCCAGTACTTC CAGQGHQETQYF
TRBJ2-3 TRBV7-3 TRBD2 NA TGTGCCAGCAGCTTAGTCAGCGGGAGTCGGGCAGATACGCAGTATTTT CASSLVSGSRADTQYF
TRBJ2-7 TRBV27 NA NA TGTGCCAGCAGTTTTCCGGGGGTTTTGAACGAGCAGTACTTC CASSFPGVLNEQYF
TRBJ1-4 TRBV25-1 NA NA TGTGCCAGCAGTGAAATGGGAGCGGGGGATGAAAAACTGTTTTTT CASSEMGAGDEKLFF
TRBJ1-2 TRBV6-4 TRBD1 NA TGTGCCAGCAGCCTTGGACAGGGAAACCCCCGAAACTATGGCTACACCTTC CASSLGQGNPRNYGYTF
TRBJ2-5 TRBV5-1 TRBD2 once TGCGCCAGCAGCTTGAGGCCACTAGCGGGAGGAGAGACCCAGTACTTC CASSLRPLAGGETQYF
TRBJ2-1 TRBV27 NA NA TGTGCCAGCAGTTTATCAGGAGCAAACGAGCAGTTCTTC CASSLSGANEQFF
TRBJ2-5 TRBV5-1 NA NA TGCGCCAGCAGTTCAATCCAGGGGCTAAAGGAGACCCAGTACTTC CASSSIQGLKETQYF
TRBJ2-1 TRBV10-3 NA NA TGTGCCATCTCACTACTTGGGAATGAGCAGTTCTTC CAISLLGNEQFF
TRBJ2-7 TRBV19 NA NA TGTGCCAGTAGTATTTCAGGGGACAACGTTTACGAGCAGTACTTC CASSISGDNVYEQYF